This T cell receptor beta chain was obtained from a study of cytomegalovirus exposure and HLA in healthy donors. It was with 60 Vbeta and 13 Jbeta primers that the PCR ran. Some clones are missing from TCRdb's copy, which holds only in-frame ones; the method was immunoSEQ multiplex PCR. The sample records approximately 140,000 clones, approximately 80% being singletons. This clone was seen only a few times. Its specificity is not known. Notes on the study in general: A later analysis reported that several of the most significant clusters appeared to be linked to common viral pathogens, among them Epstein-Barr virus.

The V end was cut by 2 bases, the J end by 7 bases, with 6 bases between. The CDR3 has 12 amino acids. Per the germline V gene, CDR1 is SGDLS and CDR2 is YYNGEE. The chain recombines TRBV9 with TRBJ2-2, with D hard to call. The sequenced sample consisted of PBMCs. The clonotype was recovered from a woman between 35 and 50 years old in good health and CMV-seronegative. The CDR3 coding sequence is TGTGCCAGCAGCGTGACTGGCGGGGAGCTGTTTTTT. Its protein is CASSVTGGELFF.